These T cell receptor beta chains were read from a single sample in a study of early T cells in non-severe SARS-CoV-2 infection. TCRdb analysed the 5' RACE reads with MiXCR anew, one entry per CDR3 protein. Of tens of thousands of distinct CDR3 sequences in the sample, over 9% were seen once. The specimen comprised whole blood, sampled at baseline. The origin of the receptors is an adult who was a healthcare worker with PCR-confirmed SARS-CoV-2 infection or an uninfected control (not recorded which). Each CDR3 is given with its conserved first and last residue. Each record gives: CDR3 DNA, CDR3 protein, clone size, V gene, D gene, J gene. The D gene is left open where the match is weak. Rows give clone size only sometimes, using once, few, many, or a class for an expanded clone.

cdr3_nt: TGTGCCTGGACCTTCGGAGTCCGCACTGAAGCTTTCTTT; cdr3_aa: CAWTFGVRTEAFF; clone_size: few; v_call: TRBV30; d_call: .; j_call: TRBJ1-1
cdr3_nt: TGTGCCAGCAGTGCCCGCCGGGGTTCCGCTGATGGCTACACCTTC; cdr3_aa: CASSARRGSADGYTF; clone_size: many; v_call: TRBV2; d_call: .; j_call: TRBJ1-2
cdr3_nt: TGCGCCAGCAACCCTCGGTGCGGCCACTCCTACAATGAGCAGTTCTTC; cdr3_aa: CASNPRCGHSYNEQFF; clone_size: few; v_call: TRBV10-1; d_call: .; j_call: TRBJ2-1
cdr3_nt: TGTGCCTGGAAAGACATTAGCAATCAGCCCCAGCATTTT; cdr3_aa: CAWKDISNQPQHF; clone_size: few; v_call: TRBV30; d_call: .; j_call: TRBJ1-5
cdr3_nt: TGTGCCAGCAGTTTCACAACGACTAATGAAAAACTGTTTTTT; cdr3_aa: CASSFTTTNEKLFF; clone_size: .; v_call: TRBV12-3/TRBV12-4; d_call: .; j_call: TRBJ1-4
cdr3_nt: TGTGCCAGCAGCGAGACTAGATCAGGCACCGGGGAGCTGTTTTTT; cdr3_aa: CASSETRSGTGELFF; clone_size: few; v_call: TRBV14; d_call: .; j_call: TRBJ2-2
cdr3_nt: TGTGCCAGCAGTGCTCGAGCGACAACCCCTAACTATGGCTACACCTTC; cdr3_aa: CASSARATTPNYGYTF; clone_size: .; v_call: TRBV2; d_call: .; j_call: TRBJ1-2
cdr3_nt: TGTGCCAGCAGGGAAGACGGGACGGACACTGAAGCTTTCTTT; cdr3_aa: CASREDGTDTEAFF; clone_size: .; v_call: TRBV6-5; d_call: .; j_call: TRBJ1-1
cdr3_nt: TGTGCCAGCCTAGCCGGAGGGCAGGGCACTGAAGCTTTCTTT; cdr3_aa: CASLAGGQGTEAFF; clone_size: few; v_call: TRBV3-1; d_call: .; j_call: TRBJ1-1
cdr3_nt: TGTGCCAGCAGCCCCTCTTCAGAGACCCAGTACTTC; cdr3_aa: CASSPSSETQYF; clone_size: .; v_call: TRBV7-6; d_call: .; j_call: TRBJ2-5
cdr3_nt: TGCAGTGCTAGGGACAGGATAACGTACACTGAAGCTTTCTTT; cdr3_aa: CSARDRITYTEAFF; clone_size: .; v_call: TRBV20-1; d_call: TRBD1; j_call: TRBJ1-1
cdr3_nt: TGTGCCAGCAGCGTAGCCCACAGCACCGGGGAGCTGTTTTTT; cdr3_aa: CASSVAHSTGELFF; clone_size: .; v_call: TRBV9; d_call: .; j_call: TRBJ2-2
cdr3_nt: TGTGCCAGCAGCCCAACAGGAGGATCCGGTGAAAAACTGTTTTTT; cdr3_aa: CASSPTGGSGEKLFF; clone_size: .; v_call: TRBV7-3; d_call: .; j_call: TRBJ1-4
cdr3_nt: TGCAGCGCCTCCGACGGGGGCACTGAAGCTTTCTTT; cdr3_aa: CSASDGGTEAFF; clone_size: .; v_call: TRBV29-1; d_call: .; j_call: TRBJ1-1